This TCR beta chain was captured in a study of blood T cells in healthy people across ages. Study-level points and caveats: Across samples, TCR beta diversity tracked strongly with naive T cell percentage.

Alongside a J-beta primer mix, a sample-barcoded 5' primer served in a second PCR lasting about 7 to 12 cycles. In TCRdb, the 5' RACE reads were re-called with MiXCR into one record per CDR3 protein. The table lists about 1 million distinct CDR3 sequences, around 27% of them singletons. There are a few counts of this clonotype. Its antigen is as yet unknown. Germline loops: CDR1 SQVTM, CDR2 ANQGSEA. V lost 3 bases, J lost 4 bases, and 12 bases lay in between. The CDR3 totals 13 residues. These data were also reused for a study on T cells of mothers and their children.

Sequencing input: blood. The clonotype originates from a girl aged 2-10 years in good health. The chain couples TRBV29-1 to TRBJ1-1; D might be TRBD1 (5 bases). CDR3 amino acids: CSVDRVLSTEAFF. The CDR3 DNA reads as TGCAGCGTTGACAGGGTTTTGAGCACTGAAGCTTTCTTT.